Below are 18 T cell receptor beta chains sequenced from a single sample in a study. TCRdb analysed the RT-PCR reads with MiXCR anew, one entry per CDR3 protein. This sample has approximately 720,000 distinct CDR3 sequences, with 14% found just once. Sequencing was done on a sample of memory CD4+ T cells from blood. These receptors originate from a female donor in good health, serving as a healthy control.

The V and J genes are TRBV12-5 and TRBJ1-1, with 9 nucleotides matching TRBD1. Germline V gives CDR1 LGHNT, CDR2 FRNRAP. CDR3 size: 14 residues. V shed 7 bases and J 3 bases; nucleotides not matched to a gene: 6. In DNA form, the CDR3 reads TGTGCTAGTGCAAACAGGGGGCCCGACACTGAAGCTTTCTTT. It translates to CASANRGPDTEAFF.

This clonotype has just a few counts. The genes are TRBV30 and TRBJ2-7; the D is unclear. V gave up 0 bases and J gave up 1 base, with 1 base separating them. The V gene's germline CDR1 is GTSNPN and CDR2 SVGIG (reference sequence). The CDR3 covers 11 residues. The CDR3 region is CAWSVSYEQYF. The DNA for the CDR3 is TGTGCCTGGAGTGTTTCCTACGAGCAGTACTTC.

The V gene is TRBV29-1, the J gene TRBJ1-1; 7 positions match TRBD1. This CDR3 has 14 residues. Germline V gene lookup returns CDR1 SQVTM and CDR2 ANQGSEA. With 0 bases clipped from V and 5 bases from J, the junction kept 6 bases outside the gene matches. DNA for the CDR3: TGCAGCGTTGAAGATCGCGGCAGGGGGACTGAAGCTTTCTTT. Its protein product is CSVEDRGRGTEAFF.

The rearrangement uses TRBV24-1 and TRBJ2-3; 7 bases align to TRBD2. The CDR3 has 14 residues. CDR1 and CDR2 from the germline V gene are KGHDR and SFDVKD. V was pared by 10 bases and J by 2 bases, with 8 bases of the junction left unmatched. The CDR3 protein is CATMEGGNTDTQYF. The CDR3, as DNA: TGTGCCACGATGGAGGGAGGGAACACAGATACGCAGTATTTT.

V and J are TRBV7-2 and TRBJ2-3; a possible D gene is TRBD1 (5 bases). CDR1 SGHTA and CDR2 FQGNSA come from the germline V gene. V lost 5 bases and J lost 1, with 10 bases in between. The length of the CDR3 is 14 residues. This CDR3 is CASSPGRGTDTQYF. CDR3 in DNA: TGTGCCAGCAGCCCCGGCAGGGGCACAGATACGCAGTATTTT.

This clonotype was seen more than once but under ten times. The rearrangement links TRBV7-3 to TRBJ2-5; D possibly corresponds to TRBD1 (5 bases). This CDR3 region has 15 residues. CDR1 is SGHTA, CDR2 FQGTGA, per germline. V lost 2 bases and J lost 4, with 14 bases in between. As DNA, the CDR3 is TGTGCCAGCAGCTTAGACCGACAGCCCCGAGAGACCCAGTACTTC. This gives the protein CASSLDRQPRETQYF.

Details on this clonotype: The junction shows a germline mismatch at one end, possibly a read error. The chain joins TRBV6-1 to TRBJ1-5; 7 bases match TRBD1. The CDR3 is 15 amino acids. Per the germline V gene, CDR1 is MNHNS and CDR2 is SASEGT. CDR3 loop: CASIEQGYSNQPQHF. The CDR3 DNA is TGTGCCAGCATTGAACAGGGGTATAGCAATCAGCCCCAGCATTTT.

This clonotype was detected a few times. The chain links TRBV7-8 to TRBJ1-5; the D gene is possibly TRBD1 (5 bases). Trimming cost V 5 bases and J 6 bases, with 11 bases left between them. This CDR3 has 13 residues. Germline V gene data show CDR1 as SGHVS and CDR2 as FQNEAQ. The chain's CDR3 is CASSPGGIQPQHF. The CDR3 DNA reads as TGTGCCAGCAGCCCTGGGGGAATTCAGCCCCAGCATTTT.

This clonotype has just a few counts. The V call is TRBV7-2, the J call TRBJ2-3; D is perhaps TRBD1 (5 bases). CDR3 length: 16 residues. V lost 7 bases and J lost 2, with 19 bases in between. Germline V gene sequence: CDR1 SGHTA, CDR2 FQGNSA. As DNA, the CDR3 is TGTGCCAGCAACCCAAGGGGATTTCGGGCCACAGATACGCAGTATTTT. Its translation: CASNPRGFRATDTQYF. The full variable domain, with the rest looked up from reference TRBV7-2 and TRBJ2-3, is GAGVSQSPSNKVTEKGKDVELRCDPISGHTALYWYRQSLGQGLEFLIYFQGNSAPDKSGLPSDRFSAERTGGSVSTLTIQRTQQEDSAVYLCASNPRGFRATDTQYFGPGTRLTVL.

There are a few counts of this clonotype. The junction does not match germline at one end; this may be a read error. The chain's CDR3 is CASSLAVTSGNEETQYF. DNA of the CDR3: TGTGCTAGCAGCTTAGCGGTAACCTCCGGGAACGAAGAGACCCAGTACTTC. The genes are TRBV7-7 and TRBJ2-5; D perhaps matches TRBD2 (6 bases). The CDR3 is 17 residues long. The germline gives CDR1 SSHAT, CDR2 FNYEAQ (reference sequence).

Only a few counts were recorded for this clonotype. Written as DNA, the CDR3 is TGTGCCAGCAGAAAGACTAGTACTGAGACCCAGTACTTC. It translates to CASRKTSTETQYF. This chain uses TRBV12-3 or TRBV12-4 with TRBJ2-5; the D gene is possibly TRBD2 (6 bases). CDR3 length: 13 amino acids. Trimming cost V 6 bases and J 5 bases, with 13 bases left between them.

The gene calls are TRBV5-1 and TRBJ1-3, with TRBD1 matching over 9 bases. The CDR3 sequence is 14 residues long. J was trimmed by 4 bases and V by 4 bases; bases with no gene match: 3. Looked up from germline, CDR1 is SGHRS and CDR2 is YFSETQ. CDR3 sequence reads: CASSQGTGGNTIYF. In DNA, the CDR3 is TGCGCCAGCAGCCAAGGGACAGGGGGAAACACCATATATTTT.

Ten or more counts support this clonotype. The V call is TRBV27, the J call TRBJ2-6, with TRBD1 matching 10 bases. The germline CDR1 and CDR2 sequences are MNHEY and SMNVEV (reference sequence). Germline trimming cut 3 bases from V and 3 bases from J; bases unmatched to any gene: 8. The CDR3 has 18 amino acids. As DNA, the CDR3 is TGTGCCAGCAGTTTTACGACAGGGGGCGTAATTGGGGCCAACGTCCTGACTTTC. Protein sequence: CASSFTTGGVIGANVLTF.

The chain employs TRBV3-1 and TRBJ2-2; 8 bases fit TRBD2. This CDR3 has 15 residues. CDR1 and CDR2 (germline): LGHDT, YNNKEL (reference sequence). The V segment lost 4 bases and the J segment 7 bases; nucleotides outside the gene matches: 8. CDR3 in amino acids: CASSPGTRVVGELFF. CDR3 nucleotide sequence: TGTGCCAGCAGCCCGGGGACTAGAGTTGTCGGGGAGCTGTTTTTT. Full variable domain (missing parts from reference TRBV3-1 and TRBJ2-2): DTAVSQTPKYLVTQMGNDKSIKCEQNLGHDTMYWYKQDSKKFLKIMFSYNNKELIINETVPNRFSPKSPDKAHLNLHINSLELGDSAVYFCASSPGTRVVGELFFGEGSRLTVL.

The chain is built from TRBV27 and TRBJ2-1; 9 nucleotides line up with TRBD2. Germline CDR1 is MNHEY and CDR2 is SMNVEV (reference sequence). The CDR3 contains 18 residues. V was clipped by 10 bases and J by 7 bases; unmatched bases: 23. This CDR3 reads CATSPKGGRTREGNEQFF. The CDR3 DNA is TGTGCCACGAGTCCTAAAGGGGGGAGGACGCGGGAGGGGAATGAGCAGTTCTTC.

This clonotype was picked up a small number of times. The chain carries TRBV5-1 and TRBJ2-7; D ambiguous. The CDR3 extends over 12 amino acids. In germline, CDR1 is SGHRS, CDR2 YFSETQ. The V gene lost 3 bases and the J gene lost 7 bases, with 11 bases spanning the gap. CDR3 DNA: TGCGCCAGCAGCTCCGGCCCGGAGGAGCAGTACTTC. The encoded protein is CASSSGPEEQYF.

This chain connects TRBV10-3 to TRBJ2-7; D gene uncertain. Germline assignment: CDR1 ENHRY and CDR2 SYGVKD. The CDR3 consists of 11 residues. The V gene lost 8 bases and the J gene lost 3 bases, with 8 bases spanning the gap. The CDR3: CAIGPDYEQYF. CDR3 nucleotides: TGTGCCATCGGCCCCGACTACGAGCAGTACTTC.

J is TRBJ1-1 and V is TRBV6-6; TRBD1 might be the D (6 bases). V was shortened by 6 bases and J by 1 base, with 15 bases between the two germline ends. The CDR3 totals 15 residues. CDR1 MNHNY and CDR2 SVGAGI come from the germline V gene (reference sequence). CDR3 sequence: CASRIRGGENTEAFF. CDR3 DNA sequence: TGTGCCAGCAGAATTAGGGGGGGGGAGAACACTGAAGCTTTCTTT.